This note documents a single T cell receptor beta chain sequence. What it binds is not known. A multiplex PCR was run with 60 Vbeta primers and 13 Jbeta primers. Sequencing used immunoSEQ multiplex PCR; TCRdb keeps in-frame clones, though not all of them. This table holds more than 85,000 clones, approximately 72% found once. The sample originates from a study of cytomegalovirus exposure and HLA in healthy donors. At the level of the study: Around 80 million unique TCR sequences came from HLA-typed donors in an early release.

Study results and caveats: Analyzed later, most CMV-associated TCR beta chains appeared HLA-restricted. Clonal expansion was found to be greater in HLA-associated TCR beta chains than in equally common others in a later analysis. The study flagged some 170 TCR beta chains as cytomegalovirus-associated.

V lost 4 bases to trimming and J lost 1 base; unmatched junction nucleotides: 2. CDR3 length equals 14 residues. Germline loops: CDR1 LNHNV, CDR2 YYDKDF (reference sequence). This TCR was recovered from a man aged 30-40 years in good health and CMV-seronegative. V and J are TRBV15 and TRBJ2-7; 9 positions agree with TRBD1. Input material: PBMCs. The CDR3 nucleotides are TGTGCCACCAGCACCGGGACAGGGTCCTACGAGCAGTACTTC. Translation: CATSTGTGSYEQYF.